A single sample gave rise to the 27 T cell receptor beta chains below, sequenced in a study of blood T cells in healthy people across ages. Together with a sample-barcoded 5' primer, a J-beta primer mix was included in a second PCR lasting about 6 to 11 cycles. TCRdb used MiXCR to reprocess the 5' RACE reads, holding one entry per CDR3 protein. The sample yields fewer than 950,000 distinct CDR3 sequences, around 36% seen once. Sequenced: blood. The receptors shown here come from a man in his late teens or twenties in good health.

The genes are TRBV27 and TRBJ2-5; TRBD2 matches 12 bases. The DNA end lines up better with TRBJ2-1; the J call may be wrong. The CDR3 totals 17 residues. The germline gives CDR1 MNHEY, CDR2 SMNVEV (reference sequence). This CDR3 reads CASSSNGLAGRQETQFF. The CDR3, as DNA: TGTGCCAGCAGTTCAAACGGACTAGCGGGACGCCAAGAGACCCAGTTCTTC.

The genes are TRBV4-3 and TRBJ2-7; TRBD2 matches 11 bases. Germline V gene data show CDR1 as LGHNA and CDR2 as YSLEER. This CDR3 comprises 16 residues. Losses at the gene ends were 4 bases for V and 2 bases for J; bases not matched to a gene: 7. DNA of the CDR3: TGCGCCAGCAGCCCGATGACTAGCGGGGCTGCCTACGAGCAGTACTTC. This gives the protein CASSPMTSGAAYEQYF.

This clonotype was seen repeatedly, ten times or more. The J gene is TRBJ2-1, the V gene TRBV20-1, with 11 bases identical to TRBD2. The length of the CDR3 is 16 residues. V lost 6 bases to trimming and J lost 9 bases; unmatched junction nucleotides: 16. CDR1 and CDR2 from the germline V gene are DFQATT and SNEGSKA (reference sequence). DNA of the CDR3: TGCAGTGCACACTTTGAAACTAGCGGGGGCTATGGTGAGCAGTTCTTC. The encoded protein is CSAHFETSGGYGEQFF.

The chain uses TRBV30 and TRBJ1-5; TRBD1 agrees at 8 bases. With 5 bases clipped from V and 3 bases from J, the junction kept 6 bases outside the gene matches. Germline values: CDR1 GTSNPN, CDR2 SVGIG (reference sequence). This CDR3 region has 14 residues. The CDR3 DNA is TGTGCCTGGGGCTTGGACAGGGACAATCAGCCCCAGCATTTT. This encodes CAWGLDRDNQPQHF.

The chain employs TRBV9 and TRBJ2-7; TRBD1 is a possible D gene (6 bases). V lost 6 bases and J 2 bases, leaving 15 bases between the germline ends. Germline CDR1 is SGDLS and CDR2 is YYNGEE. This CDR3 comprises 14 residues. This chain's CDR3 is CASTGTIGAYEQYF. The CDR3, as DNA: TGTGCCAGCACCGGGACAATAGGAGCCTACGAGCAGTACTTC.

Concerning this clonotype itself: A much larger clone sits a single nucleotide away, making a read error possible. The chain is built from TRBV6-5 and TRBJ1-2; 8 nucleotides align to TRBD1. The CDR3 is made up of 14 amino acids. CDR1 is MNHEY, CDR2 SVGAGI, per germline. The CDR3 nucleotides are TGTGTCAGCAGTTATCTGACAGGGGCTGGAGGCTACACCTTC. Protein: CVSSYLTGAGGYTF.

This clonotype was recorded once. The germline gene is not matched at one end of the junction; a read error may be the cause. The chain has TRBV25-1 and TRBJ1-6; D is unclear. Germline V gene data show CDR1 as MGHDK and CDR2 as SYGVNS. The CDR3 has 12 amino acids. The CDR3 sequence is CASREVGSPPHF. The CDR3 DNA reads TGTGCCAGCAGGGAGGTAGGGTCACCCCCCCACTTT. The full variable domain, completed using reference TRBV25-1 and TRBJ1-6, is EADIYQTPRYLVIGTGKKITLECSQTMGHDKMYWYQQDPGMELHLIHYSYGVNSTEKGDLSSESTVSRIRTEHFPLTLESARPSHTSQYLCASREVGSPPHFGNGTRLTVT.

The chain employs TRBV6-5 and TRBJ2-2; D might be TRBD1 (6 bases). The germline V gene has CDR1 MNHEY and CDR2 SVGAGI. Deletions cut 7 bases from V and 1 base from J, with 13 bases between. CDR3 length: 15 amino acids. The CDR3 is CASTVDRKNTGELFF. The DNA for the CDR3 is TGTGCCAGCACCGTGGACAGAAAGAACACCGGGGAGCTGTTTTTT.

This clonotype appeared a few times. The chain uses TRBV12-3 or TRBV12-4 and TRBJ2-1; D may be TRBD1 (5 bases). The CDR3 is made up of 17 amino acids. Between the trimmed V and J ends, which lost 5 bases and 0 bases, there was a span of 17 bases. The CDR3, as DNA: TGTGCCAGCAGTCTGTGGGGCCTCGCGCGCTCCTACAATGAGCAGTTCTTC. Its translation: CASSLWGLARSYNEQFF.

This clonotype was picked up a small number of times. The chain employs TRBV12-3 or TRBV12-4 and TRBJ2-5; possibly TRBD1 for D (6 bases). V lost 7 bases and J lost 3, with 15 bases in between. The CDR3 totals 14 residues. CDR3 sequence reads: CASNQGQSKETQYF. The CDR3 DNA reads as TGTGCCAGCAACCAAGGACAGTCAAAAGAGACCCAGTACTTC.

The chain uses TRBV7-9 and TRBJ2-1; no reliable D call. Per the germline V gene, CDR1 is SEHNR and CDR2 is FQNEAQ (reference sequence). V lost 3 bases and J lost 7, with 7 bases in between. The CDR3 consists of 12 residues. The CDR3 protein is CASSFLGNEQFF. The CDR3 coding sequence is TGTGCCAGCAGCTTCTTAGGGAATGAGCAGTTCTTC.

J is TRBJ1-2 and V is TRBV5-1; TRBD1 is a possible D gene (6 bases). The CDR3 runs to 16 residues. The ends were cut back, 4 bases at V and 2 bases at J, with 18 bases in the middle. CDR1 SGHRS and CDR2 YFSETQ come from the germline V gene. The CDR3 region has the DNA TGCGCCAGCAGCGACTCGTTACAGGGCTTCAACTATGGCTACACCTTC. This codes for CASSDSLQGFNYGYTF.

The rearrangement uses TRBV20-1 and TRBJ1-1; a possible D gene is TRBD1 (5 bases). CDR3 length: 15 residues. Trimming cost V 0 bases and J 2 bases, with 13 bases left between them. Germline values: CDR1 DFQATT, CDR2 SNEGSKA (reference sequence). This CDR3 is CSARDYGTYNTEAFF. The CDR3 DNA follows: TGCAGTGCTAGAGATTACGGGACGTACAACACTGAAGCTTTCTTT.

This clonotype appeared many times. The chain employs TRBV5-1 and TRBJ1-4; 9 bases fit TRBD1. J was trimmed by 5 bases and V by 0 bases; bases with no gene match: 2. CDR1 and CDR2 (germline): SGHRS, YFSETQ. The CDR3 is 15 amino acids. CDR3 sequence: CASSLAGTGNEKLFF. As DNA, the CDR3 is TGCGCCAGCAGCTTGGCCGGGACAGGGAATGAAAAACTGTTTTTT.

This clonotype was recorded once. One end of the junction varies from germline; a read error may be responsible. The chain has TRBV20-1 and TRBJ2-1; D not certain. The CDR3 contains 13 residues. Germline V CDR1 and CDR2: DFQATT, SNEGSKA (reference sequence). CDR3 region: CSPRDRLADEQFF. The CDR3 nucleotides read TGCAGTCCTAGAGATCGTTTGGCAGATGAGCAGTTCTTC.

The table lists this clonotype with a few counts. The chain employs TRBV20-1 and TRBJ1-5; no clear D gene. V was clipped by 3 bases and J by 4 bases, with 10 bases between them. The CDR3 extends over 13 amino acids. Germline-derived CDR1 and CDR2 are DFQATT and SNEGSKA (reference sequence). Here the CDR3 reads CSARLIENQPQHF. The DNA for the CDR3 is TGCAGTGCTAGGCTCATCGAGAATCAGCCCCAGCATTTT.

Many counts were recorded for this clonotype. The chain uses TRBV13 and TRBJ2-3, with unresolved D. Germline CDR1 is PRHDT and CDR2 is FYEKMQ (reference sequence). The CDR3 is made up of 14 amino acids. The V and J ends lost 0 bases and 2 bases respectively, with 6 bases between them. For the CDR3, the DNA is TGTGCCAGCAGCTTAGGAGTGAACACAGATACGCAGTATTTT. It yields the protein CASSLGVNTDTQYF.

This rearrangement joins TRBV7-2 to TRBJ2-7; a possible D gene is TRBD2 (5 bases). Germline V gives CDR1 SGHTA, CDR2 FQGNSA. This CDR3 is built from 15 residues. The V end was cut by 5 bases, the J end by 2 bases, with 16 bases between. CDR3 nucleotide sequence: TGTGCCAGCAGCCTCTACAGCTTCGGGGCCTACGAGCAGTACTTC. Translated: CASSLYSFGAYEQYF.

The V call is TRBV19, the J call TRBJ2-7, with 7 bases matching TRBD1. The CDR3 extends over 19 amino acids. The V gene's germline CDR1 is LNHDA and CDR2 SQIVND (reference sequence). Trimming took 0 bases from V and 5 from J; bases not matched to a gene: 19. As DNA, the CDR3 is TGTGCCAGTAGTATAGATCATGACCCCCTGGGGGACAGTCGGAACGAGCAGTACTTC. Translating it yields CASSIDHDPLGDSRNEQYF. Drawing the rest from reference TRBV19 and TRBJ2-7, the complete variable domain is DGGITQSPKYLFRKEGQNVTLSCEQNLNHDAMYWYRQDPGQGLRLIYYSQIVNDFQKGDIAEGYSVSREKKESFPLTVTSAQKNPTAFYLCASSIDHDPLGDSRNEQYFGPGTRLTVT.

This clonotype has at least ten counts. V and J are TRBV29-1 and TRBJ2-5; either TRBD1 or TRBD2 may supply D (6 bases each). Germline values: CDR1 SQVTM, CDR2 ANQGSEA. V lost 3 bases and J 2 bases, leaving 13 bases between the germline ends. CDR3 length equals 14 residues. The CDR3 nucleotides read TGCAGCGTTGAGGGGCAGGGGAGGCAAGAGACCCAGTACTTC. Translated: CSVEGQGRQETQYF.

This clonotype has just one count. A much larger clone is a single base away; this may be a read error. The V and J genes are TRBV6-5 and TRBJ2-1, with a weak D call TRBD2 (5 bases). Trimming took off 0 bases at V and 10 bases at J, with 16 bases between the two ends. Germline V gives CDR1 MNHEY, CDR2 SVGAGI. The CDR3 has 15 amino acids. The CDR3 sequence is CASSYSRESSYEQFF. DNA for the CDR3: TGTGCCAGCAGTTACTCGAGGGAGAGCTCCTACGAGCAGTTCTTC.

The chain employs TRBV7-9 and TRBJ1-2; D is unresolved. Germline values: CDR1 SEHNR, CDR2 FQNEAQ (reference sequence). There are 15 residues in the CDR3. V dropped 1 base and J dropped 6 bases, with 15 bases sitting between them. CDR3 sequence reads: CASSLVGSPAHGYTF. As DNA, the CDR3 is TGTGCCAGCAGCTTAGTTGGATCACCGGCCCATGGCTACACCTTC.

This clonotype was seen many times. V gene TRBV12-3 or TRBV12-4 combines with J gene TRBJ1-2, with a tentative D call TRBD1 (5 bases). The germline V and J ends were trimmed by 7 bases and 3 bases, with 12 bases remaining between them. The CDR3 totals 13 residues. The CDR3 here is CASTHPRDYGYTF. CDR3 coding DNA: TGTGCCAGCACCCACCCCAGGGACTATGGCTACACCTTC.

The V gene is TRBV10-3, the J gene TRBJ1-1; D might be TRBD1 (6 bases). Germline V CDR1 and CDR2: ENHRY, SYGVKD. CDR3 length: 14 amino acids. Trimming left V 6 bases short and J 10 bases short, with 21 bases between. The CDR3 here is CAISATGRMSGAFF. In nucleotides, the CDR3 is TGTGCCATCAGCGCCACAGGGAGGATGAGCGGAGCTTTCTTT.

The chain joins TRBV12-3 or TRBV12-4 to TRBJ1-3; D is undetermined. This CDR3 comprises 16 residues. Trimming took off 0 bases at V and 4 bases at J, with 13 bases between the two ends. The CDR3 spells CASSLALGGPGNTIYF. The CDR3 region has the DNA TGTGCCAGCAGTTTAGCGCTAGGAGGGCCGGGAAACACCATATATTTT.

This clonotype was counted only a few times. The rearrangement joins TRBV5-5 to TRBJ2-3; no reliable D call. The ends were cut back, 4 bases at V and 0 bases at J, with 12 bases in the middle. The CDR3 sequence is 15 residues long. Germline-derived CDR1 and CDR2 are SGHKS and YYEKEE (reference sequence). The CDR3 region has the DNA TGTGCCAGCAGCGACTTGACCATAAGCACAGATACGCAGTATTTT. Amino acids: CASSDLTISTDTQYF.

The chain has TRBV7-9 and TRBJ1-2; no reliable D call. This CDR3 region has 14 residues. Trimming shortened V by 0 bases and J by 2 bases, and 7 bases separated the two germline ends. The germline CDR1 and CDR2 sequences are SEHNR and FQNEAQ (reference sequence). CDR3 protein: CASSLALTNYGYTF. The CDR3 DNA is TGTGCCAGCAGCTTAGCCCTTACGAACTATGGCTACACCTTC.